Described below is a single T cell receptor beta chain sequence and its context. Preparation of the TCRbeta library involved a method that used unique molecular identifiers. TCRdb independently ran MiXCR on the PCR reads; one entry per CDR3 protein. This table has over 300,000 distinct CDR3 sequences, 10% appearing once. The entry originates in a study of T-cell reconstitution after alpha-beta-depleted transplantation in children. Between the trimmed V and J ends, which lost 2 bases and 3 bases, there was a span of 11 bases. The germline V gene has CDR1 DFQATT and CDR2 SNEGSKA (reference sequence). The CDR3 has 13 amino acids.

V usage is TRBV20-1 and J usage is TRBJ2-7; D may be TRBD2 (5 bases). Sequenced material: PBMCs from the stem cell graft donor, taken from the stem cell graft. The receptor was isolated from a human donor who donated a stem cell graft to a child with acute lymphoblastic leukemia. CDR3 amino acids: CSARNEGDYEQYF. In DNA form, the CDR3 reads TGCAGTGCTAGAAACGAGGGAGACTACGAGCAGTACTTC.